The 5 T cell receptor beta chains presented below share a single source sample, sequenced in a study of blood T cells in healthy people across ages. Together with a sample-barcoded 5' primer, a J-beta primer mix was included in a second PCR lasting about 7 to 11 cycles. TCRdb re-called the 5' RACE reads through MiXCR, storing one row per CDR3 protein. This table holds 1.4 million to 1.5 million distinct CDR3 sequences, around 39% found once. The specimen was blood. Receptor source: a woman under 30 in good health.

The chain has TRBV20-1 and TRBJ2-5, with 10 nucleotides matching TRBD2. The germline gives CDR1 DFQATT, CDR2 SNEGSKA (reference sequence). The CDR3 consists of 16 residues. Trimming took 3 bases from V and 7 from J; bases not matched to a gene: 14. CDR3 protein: CSASGTSESQGGTQYF. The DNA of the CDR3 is TGCAGTGCTAGTGGGACTAGCGAGTCCCAGGGGGGGACCCAGTACTTC.

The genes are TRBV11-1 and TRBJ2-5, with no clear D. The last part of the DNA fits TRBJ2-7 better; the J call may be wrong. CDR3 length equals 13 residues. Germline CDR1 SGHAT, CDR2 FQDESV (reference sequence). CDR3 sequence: CASSLAIMNEQYF. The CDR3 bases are TGTGCCAGCAGCTTAGCCATCATGAACGAGCAGTACTTC.

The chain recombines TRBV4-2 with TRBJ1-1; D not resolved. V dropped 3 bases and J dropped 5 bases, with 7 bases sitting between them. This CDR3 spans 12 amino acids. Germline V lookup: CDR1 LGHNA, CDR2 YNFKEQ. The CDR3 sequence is CASSQRETEAFF. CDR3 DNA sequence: TGTGCCAGCAGCCAGCGGGAAACTGAAGCTTTCTTT.

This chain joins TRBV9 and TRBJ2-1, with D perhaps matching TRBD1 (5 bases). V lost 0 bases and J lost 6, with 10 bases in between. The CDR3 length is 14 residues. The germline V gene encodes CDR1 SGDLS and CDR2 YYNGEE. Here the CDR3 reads CASSVDHTGNEQFF. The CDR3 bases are TGTGCCAGCAGCGTAGACCATACAGGCAATGAGCAGTTCTTC.

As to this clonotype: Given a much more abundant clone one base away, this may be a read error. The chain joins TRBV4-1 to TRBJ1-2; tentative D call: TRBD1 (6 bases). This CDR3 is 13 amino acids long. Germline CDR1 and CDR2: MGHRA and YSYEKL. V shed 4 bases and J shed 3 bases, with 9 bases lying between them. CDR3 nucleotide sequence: TGCGCCAGCAGCCGGACAGAGGACTATGGCTACACCTTC. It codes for CASSRTEDYGYTF.